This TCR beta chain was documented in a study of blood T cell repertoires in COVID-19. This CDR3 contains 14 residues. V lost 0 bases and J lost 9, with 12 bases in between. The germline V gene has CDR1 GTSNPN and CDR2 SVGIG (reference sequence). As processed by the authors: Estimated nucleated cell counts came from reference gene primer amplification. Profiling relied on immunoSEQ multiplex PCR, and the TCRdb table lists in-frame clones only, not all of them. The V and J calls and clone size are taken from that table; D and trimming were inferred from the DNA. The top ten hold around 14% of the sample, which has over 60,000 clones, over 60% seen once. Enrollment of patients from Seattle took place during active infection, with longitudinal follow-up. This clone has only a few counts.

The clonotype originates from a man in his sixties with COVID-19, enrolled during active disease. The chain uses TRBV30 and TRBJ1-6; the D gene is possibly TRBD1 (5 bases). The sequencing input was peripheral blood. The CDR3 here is CAWSVSGRGSPLHF. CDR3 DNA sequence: TGTGCCTGGAGTGTTTCAGGAAGGGGTTCACCCCTCCACTTT.